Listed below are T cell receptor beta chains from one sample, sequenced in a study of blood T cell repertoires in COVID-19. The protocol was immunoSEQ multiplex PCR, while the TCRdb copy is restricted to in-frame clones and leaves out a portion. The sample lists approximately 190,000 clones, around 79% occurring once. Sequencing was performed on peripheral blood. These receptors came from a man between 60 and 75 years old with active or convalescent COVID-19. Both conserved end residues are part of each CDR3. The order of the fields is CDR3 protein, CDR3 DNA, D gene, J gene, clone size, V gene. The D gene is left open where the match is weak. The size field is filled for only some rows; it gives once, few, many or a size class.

CDR3aa: CASSRRPRGRGNTGELFF; CDR3nt: TGTGCCAGCTCACGCCGCCCCAGGGGGCGCGGGAACACCGGGGAGCTGTTTTTT; d_gene: TRBD1; j_gene: TRBJ2-2; abundance: .; v_gene: TRBV18
CDR3aa: CASTPDSPWGGEQYF; CDR3nt: TGTGCCAGCACCCCCGACAGTCCCTGGGGAGGGGAGCAGTACTTC; d_gene: TRBD2; j_gene: TRBJ2-7; abundance: few; v_gene: TRBV2
CDR3aa: CASSYLGGGTGELFF; CDR3nt: TGTGCCAGCAGTTACCTGGGGGGAGGCACCGGGGAGCTGTTTTTT; d_gene: .; j_gene: TRBJ2-2; abundance: .; v_gene: TRBV6-5
CDR3aa: CASSPSSGQGTDTQYF; CDR3nt: TGCGCCAGCAGTCCCTCTTCGGGACAGGGAACAGATACGCAGTATTTT; d_gene: TRBD1; j_gene: TRBJ2-3; abundance: .; v_gene: TRBV10-2
CDR3aa: CASNRQGNTIYF; CDR3nt: TGTGCCAGCAACCGACAGGGAAACACCATATATTTT; d_gene: .; j_gene: TRBJ1-3; abundance: .; v_gene: TRBV12-3/TRBV12-4
CDR3aa: CASSSGTVNTEAFF; CDR3nt: TGTGCCAGCAGTTCCGGGACAGTGAACACTGAAGCTTTCTTT; d_gene: TRBD1; j_gene: TRBJ1-1; abundance: .; v_gene: TRBV6-5
CDR3aa: CASSLKLKGRGPLGLYEQYF; CDR3nt: TGTGCCAGCAGCTTAAAATTGAAGGGCAGGGGGCCCCTGGGTCTCTACGAGCAGTACTTC; d_gene: TRBD1; j_gene: TRBJ2-7; abundance: .; v_gene: TRBV7-6
CDR3aa: CASSPPGVYEQYF; CDR3nt: TGTGCCAGCTCACCACCGGGAGTATACGAGCAGTACTTC; d_gene: .; j_gene: TRBJ2-7; abundance: .; v_gene: TRBV18
CDR3aa: CASRGGRGENIQYF; CDR3nt: TGTGCCAGTAGGGGGGGGCGAGGTGAAAACATTCAGTACTTC; d_gene: .; j_gene: TRBJ2-4; abundance: once; v_gene: TRBV19
CDR3aa: CATSATSASSTDTQYF; CDR3nt: TGTGCCACCAGCGCAACTAGCGCGTCTAGCACAGATACGCAGTATTTT; d_gene: TRBD2; j_gene: TRBJ2-3; abundance: .; v_gene: TRBV15
CDR3aa: CASSPQETQYF; CDR3nt: TGCGCCAGCAGCCCTCAAGAGACCCAGTACTTC; d_gene: .; j_gene: TRBJ2-5; abundance: .; v_gene: TRBV10-2
CDR3aa: CASSSGLGGTDTQYF; CDR3nt: TGTGCCAGCAGCTCGGGACTAGGGGGCACAGATACGCAGTATTTT; d_gene: TRBD2; j_gene: TRBJ2-3; abundance: .; v_gene: TRBV7-3
CDR3aa: CASSLGLADYNEQFF; CDR3nt: TGTGCCAGCAGCCTGGGACTAGCGGATTACAATGAGCAGTTCTTC; d_gene: TRBD2; j_gene: TRBJ2-1; abundance: .; v_gene: TRBV7-8
CDR3aa: CSVTGTGDYEQYF; CDR3nt: TGCAGCGTCACCGGGACAGGCGACTACGAGCAGTACTTC; d_gene: TRBD1; j_gene: TRBJ2-7; abundance: .; v_gene: TRBV29-1
CDR3aa: CASSIRTGNGKLFF; CDR3nt: TGTGCCAGTAGTATCCGGACAGGGAATGGAAAACTGTTTTTT; d_gene: TRBD1; j_gene: TRBJ1-4; abundance: .; v_gene: TRBV19
CDR3aa: CASSLAATDTQYF; CDR3nt: TGTGCCAGCAGCTTGGCAGCGACAGATACGCAGTATTTT; d_gene: .; j_gene: TRBJ2-3; abundance: .; v_gene: TRBV5-8
CDR3aa: CASSFGGGGELFF; CDR3nt: TGTGCCAGCAGTTTCGGGGGAGGCGGGGAGCTGTTTTTT; d_gene: .; j_gene: TRBJ2-2; abundance: .; v_gene: TRBV12-3/TRBV12-4
CDR3aa: CASSYVRGGDSYEQYF; CDR3nt: TGTGCCAGCAGTTACGTAAGAGGCGGAGATTCCTACGAGCAGTACTTC; d_gene: .; j_gene: TRBJ2-7; abundance: .; v_gene: TRBV6-6
CDR3aa: CASMAYREKLFF; CDR3nt: TGTGCCAGCATGGCTTACCGCGAAAAACTGTTTTTT; d_gene: .; j_gene: TRBJ1-4; abundance: .; v_gene: TRBV2
CDR3aa: CASSETASVGDTQYF; CDR3nt: TGTGCCAGCAGTGAAACCGCTAGCGTCGGAGATACGCAGTATTTT; d_gene: .; j_gene: TRBJ2-3; abundance: .; v_gene: TRBV6-1
CDR3aa: CSARLQETQYF; CDR3nt: TGCAGTGCCAGACTACAAGAGACCCAGTACTTC; d_gene: .; j_gene: TRBJ2-5; abundance: .; v_gene: TRBV20-1
CDR3aa: CASSQGLEFYNEQFF; CDR3nt: TGTGCCAGCAGCCAAGGTCTGGAGTTCTACAATGAGCAGTTCTTC; d_gene: .; j_gene: TRBJ2-1; abundance: .; v_gene: TRBV14
CDR3aa: CASSDRLAGTTDTQYF; CDR3nt: TGTGCCAGCAGTGATCGGCTAGCGGGAACCACAGATACGCAGTATTTT; d_gene: TRBD2; j_gene: TRBJ2-3; abundance: .; v_gene: TRBV6-1
CDR3aa: CAISVEGGPNQPQHF; CDR3nt: TGTGCCATCAGTGTAGAAGGGGGACCTAATCAGCCCCAGCATTTT; d_gene: .; j_gene: TRBJ1-5; abundance: .; v_gene: TRBV10-3
CDR3aa: CSASFSGSGNEQFF; CDR3nt: TGCAGTGCTAGTTTCAGCGGGAGTGGCAATGAGCAGTTCTTC; d_gene: TRBD2; j_gene: TRBJ2-1; abundance: .; v_gene: TRBV20-1
CDR3aa: CASSKVEDREETQYF; CDR3nt: TGTGCCAGCAGCAAAGTTGAGGACAGGGAAGAGACCCAGTACTTC; d_gene: .; j_gene: TRBJ2-5; abundance: .; v_gene: TRBV21-1
CDR3aa: CASSSQGPRSEQYF; CDR3nt: TGTGCCAGCAGCTCACAGGGGCCAAGGAGCGAGCAGTACTTC; d_gene: TRBD1; j_gene: TRBJ2-7; abundance: .; v_gene: TRBV5-4
CDR3aa: CASSRGGRETQYF; CDR3nt: TGTGCCAGCAGCCGAGGGGGCAGAGAGACCCAGTACTTC; d_gene: TRBD1; j_gene: TRBJ2-5; abundance: .; v_gene: TRBV3-1/TRBV3-2
CDR3aa: CASSGGGAIPNTQYF; CDR3nt: TGTGCCAGCAGCGGAGGCGGGGCCATTCCGAATACGCAGTATTTT; d_gene: .; j_gene: TRBJ2-3; abundance: few; v_gene: TRBV5-5
CDR3aa: CASSQTSGSENEQFF; CDR3nt: TGTGCCAGCAGCCAGACTAGCGGGAGCGAGAATGAGCAGTTCTTC; d_gene: TRBD2; j_gene: TRBJ2-1; abundance: .; v_gene: TRBV3-1/TRBV3-2
CDR3aa: CASSVGTGYGYTF; CDR3nt: TGTGCCAGCAGCGTAGGGACAGGCTATGGCTACACCTTC; d_gene: TRBD1; j_gene: TRBJ1-2; abundance: many; v_gene: TRBV9
CDR3aa: CASSTTGDLMNTEAFF; CDR3nt: TGTGCCAGTAGTACTACAGGGGACCTTATGAACACTGAAGCTTTCTTT; d_gene: TRBD1; j_gene: TRBJ1-1; abundance: .; v_gene: TRBV19
CDR3aa: CASSLAQADTQYF; CDR3nt: TGTGCCAGCAGCCTCGCCCAGGCAGATACGCAGTATTTT; d_gene: .; j_gene: TRBJ2-3; abundance: .; v_gene: TRBV7-9
CDR3aa: CASSQDGLAGSFYEQYF; CDR3nt: TGCGCCAGCAGCCAAGATGGACTAGCGGGAAGCTTCTACGAGCAGTACTTC; d_gene: TRBD2; j_gene: TRBJ2-7; abundance: .; v_gene: TRBV4-3
CDR3aa: CASSRRSGSTTDTQYF; CDR3nt: TGTGCCAGCTCCCGAAGAAGCGGGAGTACCACAGATACGCAGTATTTT; d_gene: TRBD2; j_gene: TRBJ2-3; abundance: .; v_gene: TRBV18
CDR3aa: CASSEALAGKGEQFF; CDR3nt: TGTGCCAGCAGTGAGGCTTTGGCGGGAAAGGGTGAGCAGTTCTTC; d_gene: .; j_gene: TRBJ2-1; abundance: .; v_gene: TRBV25-1
CDR3aa: CASSVQGSSGNTIYF; CDR3nt: TGTGCCAGCAGCGTTCAGGGTAGCTCTGGAAACACCATATATTTT; d_gene: .; j_gene: TRBJ1-3; abundance: few; v_gene: TRBV9
CDR3aa: CASAGTSLIEQFF; CDR3nt: TGTGCCAGTGCCGGGACATCCCTGATTGAGCAGTTCTTC; d_gene: .; j_gene: TRBJ2-1; abundance: .; v_gene: TRBV19
CDR3aa: CASSTSGYGYTF; CDR3nt: .; d_gene: .; j_gene: TRBJ1-2; abundance: .; v_gene: TRBV6-2/TRBV6-3
CDR3aa: CASSPVRSDQPQHF; CDR3nt: TGTGCCAGCAGCCCAGTAAGGAGCGATCAGCCCCAGCATTTT; d_gene: .; j_gene: TRBJ1-5; abundance: .; v_gene: TRBV27
CDR3aa: CASSLGQGYQETQYF; CDR3nt: TGTGCCAGCAGTTTGGGACAGGGGTACCAAGAGACCCAGTACTTC; d_gene: TRBD1; j_gene: TRBJ2-5; abundance: .; v_gene: TRBV11-3
CDR3aa: CASSRQGSNEKLFF; CDR3nt: TGTGCCAGCAGCCGACAGGGCTCTAATGAAAAACTGTTTTTT; d_gene: TRBD1; j_gene: TRBJ1-4; abundance: few; v_gene: TRBV6-2/TRBV6-3